The clone carrying this T cell receptor (beta chain) was detected only once. These data come from a study of blood T cell repertoires in COVID-19. Sequenced by immunoSEQ multiplex PCR; TCRdb stores in-frame clones only, minus some. Among 450,000 or so clones, roughly 89% were seen once, and the ten largest hold more than 0.7%. The CDR3 extends over 14 amino acids. Losses at the gene ends were 5 bases for V and 5 bases for J; bases not matched to a gene: 7. The germline V gene has CDR1 SGHAT and CDR2 FQNNGV. The chain is built from TRBV11-2 and TRBJ1-1; TRBD1 matches 8 bases. Sequencing used peripheral blood. The receptor comes from a man aged 18 to 29 with COVID-19, enrolled during active disease. Here the CDR3 reads CASSLSTGGTEAFF. CDR3 DNA sequence: TGTGCCAGCAGCCTATCAACAGGGGGGACTGAAGCTTTCTTT.